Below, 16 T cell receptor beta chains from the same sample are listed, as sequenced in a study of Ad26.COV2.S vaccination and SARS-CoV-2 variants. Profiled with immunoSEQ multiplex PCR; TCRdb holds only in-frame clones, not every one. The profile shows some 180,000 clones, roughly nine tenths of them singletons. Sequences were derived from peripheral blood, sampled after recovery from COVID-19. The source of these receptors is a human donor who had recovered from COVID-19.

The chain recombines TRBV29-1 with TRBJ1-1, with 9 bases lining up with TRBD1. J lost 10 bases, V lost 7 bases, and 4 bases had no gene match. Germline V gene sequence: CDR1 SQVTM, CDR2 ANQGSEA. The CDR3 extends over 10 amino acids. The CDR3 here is CSAGQGIAFF. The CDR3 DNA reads TGCAGCGCTGGACAGGGGATAGCTTTCTTT.

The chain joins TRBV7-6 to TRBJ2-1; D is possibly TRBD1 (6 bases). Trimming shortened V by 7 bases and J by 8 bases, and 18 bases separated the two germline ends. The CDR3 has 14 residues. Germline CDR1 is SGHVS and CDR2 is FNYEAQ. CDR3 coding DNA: TGTGCCAGCACCTCTTCGCCACAGGGTTATGAGCAGTTCTTC. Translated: CASTSSPQGYEQFF.

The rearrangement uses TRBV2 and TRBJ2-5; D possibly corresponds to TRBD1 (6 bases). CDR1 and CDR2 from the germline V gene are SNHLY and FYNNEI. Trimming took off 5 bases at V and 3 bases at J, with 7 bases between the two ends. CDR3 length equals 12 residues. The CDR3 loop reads CASSRTEETQYF. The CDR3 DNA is TGTGCCAGCAGTAGGACAGAAGAGACCCAGTACTTC.

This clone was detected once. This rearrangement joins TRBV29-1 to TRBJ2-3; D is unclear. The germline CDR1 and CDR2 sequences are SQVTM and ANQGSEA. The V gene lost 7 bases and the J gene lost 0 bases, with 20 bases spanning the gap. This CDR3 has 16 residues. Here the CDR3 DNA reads TGCAGCGCGCCCTACCAATCACCATATAGCACAGATACGCAGTATTTT. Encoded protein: CSAPYQSPYSTDTQYF.

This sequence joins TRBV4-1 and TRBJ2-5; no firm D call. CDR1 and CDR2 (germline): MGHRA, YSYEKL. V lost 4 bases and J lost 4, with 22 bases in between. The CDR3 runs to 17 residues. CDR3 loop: CASSPSIPGITGETQYF. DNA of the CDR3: TGCGCCAGCAGCCCCTCTATTCCAGGAATAACGGGAGAGACCCAGTACTTC.

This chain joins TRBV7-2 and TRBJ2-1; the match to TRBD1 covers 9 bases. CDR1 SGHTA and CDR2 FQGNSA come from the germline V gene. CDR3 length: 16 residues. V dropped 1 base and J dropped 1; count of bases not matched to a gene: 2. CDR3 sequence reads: CASSLDGTGSYNEQFF. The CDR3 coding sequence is TGTGCCAGCAGCTTAGACGGGACAGGGTCCTACAATGAGCAGTTCTTC.

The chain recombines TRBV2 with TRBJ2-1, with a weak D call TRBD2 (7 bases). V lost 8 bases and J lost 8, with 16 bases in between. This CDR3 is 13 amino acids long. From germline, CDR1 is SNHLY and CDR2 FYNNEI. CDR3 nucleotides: TGTGCCAGCGGGGGGGCCAGGGAAGATGAGCAGTTCTTC. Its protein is CASGGAREDEQFF.

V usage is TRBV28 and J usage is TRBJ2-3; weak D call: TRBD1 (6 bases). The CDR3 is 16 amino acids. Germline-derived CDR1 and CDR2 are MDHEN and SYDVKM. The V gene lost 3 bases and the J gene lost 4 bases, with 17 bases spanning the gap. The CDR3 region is CASSFRTRGSADTQYF. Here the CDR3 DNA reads TGTGCCAGCAGTTTTCGGACCAGGGGATCAGCAGATACGCAGTATTTT.

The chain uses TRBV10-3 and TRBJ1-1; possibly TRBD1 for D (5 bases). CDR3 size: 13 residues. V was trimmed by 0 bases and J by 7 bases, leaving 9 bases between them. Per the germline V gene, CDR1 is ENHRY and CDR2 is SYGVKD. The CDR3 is CAISESGRIEAFF. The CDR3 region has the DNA TGTGCCATCAGTGAGTCGGGACGGATTGAAGCTTTCTTT.

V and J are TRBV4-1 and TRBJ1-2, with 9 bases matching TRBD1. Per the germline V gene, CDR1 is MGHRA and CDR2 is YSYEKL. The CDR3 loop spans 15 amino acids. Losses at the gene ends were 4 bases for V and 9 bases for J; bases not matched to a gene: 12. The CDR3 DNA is TGCGCCAGCAGCCTGGGACAGGGAGATTTCGGGAGCTACACCTTC. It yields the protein CASSLGQGDFGSYTF.

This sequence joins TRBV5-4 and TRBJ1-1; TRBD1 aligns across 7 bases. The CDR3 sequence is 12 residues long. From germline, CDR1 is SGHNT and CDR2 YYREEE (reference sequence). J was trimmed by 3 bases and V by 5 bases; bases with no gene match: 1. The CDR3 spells CASRDRDTEAFF. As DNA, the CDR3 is TGTGCCAGCAGAGACAGGGACACTGAAGCTTTCTTT.

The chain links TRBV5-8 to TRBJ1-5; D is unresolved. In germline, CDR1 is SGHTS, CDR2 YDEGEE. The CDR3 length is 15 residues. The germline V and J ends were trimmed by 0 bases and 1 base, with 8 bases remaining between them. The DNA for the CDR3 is TGTGCCAGCAGCTTGGGACTTAGGAGCAATCAGCCCCAGCATTTT. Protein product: CASSLGLRSNQPQHF.

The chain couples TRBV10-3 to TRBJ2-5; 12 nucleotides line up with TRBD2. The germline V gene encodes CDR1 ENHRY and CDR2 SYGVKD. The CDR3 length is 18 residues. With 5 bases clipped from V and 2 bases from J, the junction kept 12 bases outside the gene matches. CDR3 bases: TGTGCCATCAGTACACCCTTCGTTACTAGCGGGGGGCAAGAGACCCAGTACTTC. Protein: CAISTPFVTSGGQETQYF.

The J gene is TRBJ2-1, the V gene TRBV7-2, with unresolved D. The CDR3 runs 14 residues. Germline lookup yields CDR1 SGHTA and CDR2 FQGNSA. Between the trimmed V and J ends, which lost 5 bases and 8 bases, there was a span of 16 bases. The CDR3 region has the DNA TGTGCCAGCAGCCCCTCCCCGGGTTCGGATGAGCAGTTCTTC. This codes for CASSPSPGSDEQFF.

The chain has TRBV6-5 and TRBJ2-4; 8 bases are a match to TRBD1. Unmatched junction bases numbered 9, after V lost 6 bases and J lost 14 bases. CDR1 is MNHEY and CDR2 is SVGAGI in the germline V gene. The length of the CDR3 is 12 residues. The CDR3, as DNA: TGTGCCAGCAGGACAGGGGTAGGGGTTGAGTACTTC. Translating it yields CASRTGVGVEYF.

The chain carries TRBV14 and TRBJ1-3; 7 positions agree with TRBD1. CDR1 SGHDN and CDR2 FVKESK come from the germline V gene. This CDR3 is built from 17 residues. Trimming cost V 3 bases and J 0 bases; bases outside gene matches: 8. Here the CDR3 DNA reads TGTGCCAGCAGCCACCAGGGGGGATTGGTCTCTGGAAACACCATATATTTT. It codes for CASSHQGGLVSGNTIYF.